Sequencing of this TCR beta chain was carried out in a study of identical twins. Whole-study results and caveats: The models gave estimates that fell short of the out-of-frame TCR alpha sharing seen in monozygotic twins.

Note on this clonotype: Its cognate antigen is unknown.

After template switching added a universal primer site, the resulting cDNA carried unique molecular identifiers. MiXCR was run by TCRdb on the 5' RACE reads, yielding one entry per CDR3 protein. This table holds approximately 500,000 distinct CDR3 sequences, approximately 24% found once. These records were also assigned to another study, of T cells expressing NK-cell markers.

Material for sequencing was CD4+ T cells sorted from blood. This clonotype was obtained from a woman aged 18-29 years in good health.

CDR3 in DNA: TGTGCCAGCAGTTACGCCCTGGGACAGGGTACGGCCCGCTCCTACAATGAGCAGTTCTTC. This translates into CASSYALGQGTARSYNEQFF. V and J are TRBV6-2 or TRBV6-3 and TRBJ2-1; 9 nucleotides match TRBD1. Germline V lookup: CDR1 MNHEY, CDR2 SVGEGT. There are 20 residues in the CDR3. V was clipped by 2 bases and J by 0 bases; unmatched bases: 14.